This T cell receptor (beta chain) was captured in a study of sequential checkpoint blockade in melanoma. About the study: Each arm's sequence ended with maintenance nivolumab.

Treatment: randomized to nivolumab then ipilimumab (arm A) or the reverse (arm B). Sorted cells were live CD3+CD8+, lacking CD19 and CD56, from PBMCs. Sequencing was performed with immunoSEQ multiplex PCR; in TCRdb, only in-frame clones are kept and a portion is missing. The sample consists of about 40,000 clones, roughly 85% of them appearing once. The sample was CD8+ T cells sorted from blood (inferred from file names), taken from a patient given nivolumab and ipilimumab in sequence. The receptor comes from a human donor with melanoma.

CDR3 DNA: TGTGCCAGCAGTTGGGGTAGCGGGACATATTACGAGCAGTACTTC. Amino acids: CASSWGSGTYYEQYF. The chain couples TRBV28 to TRBJ2-7; 8 nucleotides agree with TRBD2. Germline loops: CDR1 MDHEN, CDR2 SYDVKM. The CDR3 spans 15 residues. V was clipped by 4 bases and J by 4 bases; unmatched bases: 9.